This TCR beta chain was recorded in a study of blood T cells in healthy people across ages. PCR was performed a second time for about 6 to 12 cycles using a sample-barcoded 5' primer and a J-beta primer mix. Via MiXCR, TCRdb re-called the 5' RACE reads, giving one row per CDR3 protein. Here the sample spans about 680,000 distinct CDR3 sequences, about half being singletons. Sequenced material: blood. The receptor was derived from a woman in her sixties in good health.

CDR3 loop: CASSQGQGWTNTEAFF. The CDR3 DNA reads TGCGCCAGCAGCCAAGGACAGGGTTGGACGAACACTGAAGCTTTCTTT. The chain carries TRBV4-3 and TRBJ1-1, with 7 positions matching TRBD1. This CDR3 is built from 16 residues. Trimming cost V 1 base and J 1 base; bases outside gene matches: 6. Germline CDR1 reads LGHNA; CDR2 reads YSLEER.